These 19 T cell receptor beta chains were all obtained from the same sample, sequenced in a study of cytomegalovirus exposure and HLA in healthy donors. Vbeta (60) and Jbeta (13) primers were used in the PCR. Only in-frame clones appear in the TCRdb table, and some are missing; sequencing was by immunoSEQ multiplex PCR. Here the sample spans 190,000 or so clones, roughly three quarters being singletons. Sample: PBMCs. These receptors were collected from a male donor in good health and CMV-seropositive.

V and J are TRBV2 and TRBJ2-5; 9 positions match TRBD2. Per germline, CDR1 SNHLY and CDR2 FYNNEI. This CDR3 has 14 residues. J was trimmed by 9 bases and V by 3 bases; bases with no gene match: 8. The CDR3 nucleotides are TGTGCCAGCAGTGAGATAGCGGGGGAGGTGGCCCAGTACTTC. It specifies CASSEIAGEVAQYF. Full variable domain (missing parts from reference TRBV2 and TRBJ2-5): EPEVTQTPSHQVTQMGQEVILRCVPISNHLYFYWYRQILGQKVEFLVSFYNNEISEKSEIFDDQFSVERPDGSNFTLKIRSTKLEDSAMYFCASSEIAGEVAQYFGPGTRLLVL.

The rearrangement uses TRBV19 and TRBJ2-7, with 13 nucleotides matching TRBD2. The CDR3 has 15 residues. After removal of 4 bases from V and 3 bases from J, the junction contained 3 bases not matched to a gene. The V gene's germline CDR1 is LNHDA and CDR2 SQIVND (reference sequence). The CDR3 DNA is TGTGCCAGTAGTACCCGGACTAGCGGGAGCTACGAGCAGTACTTC. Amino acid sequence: CASSTRTSGSYEQYF.

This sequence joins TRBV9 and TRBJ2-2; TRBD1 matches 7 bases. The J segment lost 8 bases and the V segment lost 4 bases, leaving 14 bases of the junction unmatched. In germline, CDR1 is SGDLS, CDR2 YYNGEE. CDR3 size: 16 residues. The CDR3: CASSLMLTGSGGELFF. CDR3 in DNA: TGTGCCAGCAGCCTTATGCTGACAGGGTCAGGGGGGGAGCTGTTTTTT. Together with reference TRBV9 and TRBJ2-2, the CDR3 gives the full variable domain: DSGVTQTPKHLITATGQRVTLRCSPRSGDLSVYWYQQSLDQGLQFLIQYYNGEERAKGNILERFSAQQFPDLHSELNLSSLELGDSALYFCASSLMLTGSGGELFFGEGSRLTVL.

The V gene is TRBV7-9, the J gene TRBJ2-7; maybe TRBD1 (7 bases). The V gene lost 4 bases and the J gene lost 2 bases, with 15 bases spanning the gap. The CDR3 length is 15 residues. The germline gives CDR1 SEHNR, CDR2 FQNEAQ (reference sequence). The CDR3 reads CASSSGDSQAYEQYF. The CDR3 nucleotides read TGTGCCAGCAGCTCGGGGGACAGTCAAGCCTACGAGCAGTACTTC.

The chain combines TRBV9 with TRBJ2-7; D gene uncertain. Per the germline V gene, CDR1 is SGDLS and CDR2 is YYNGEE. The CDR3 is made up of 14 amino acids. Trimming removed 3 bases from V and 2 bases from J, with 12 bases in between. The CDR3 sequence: CASSADSTTYEQYF. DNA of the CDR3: TGTGCCAGCAGCGCAGACTCAACCACCTACGAGCAGTACTTC.

The CDR3 loop is CASSSGTSGRDTQYF. CDR3 bases: TGTGCCAGCAGCTCTGGGACTAGCGGGAGAGATACGCAGTATTTT. V and J are TRBV5-4 and TRBJ2-3; 14 nucleotides line up with TRBD2. After removal of 3 bases from V and 5 bases from J, the junction contained 2 bases not matched to a gene. This CDR3 is built from 15 residues. Germline assignment: CDR1 SGHNT and CDR2 YYREEE (reference sequence).

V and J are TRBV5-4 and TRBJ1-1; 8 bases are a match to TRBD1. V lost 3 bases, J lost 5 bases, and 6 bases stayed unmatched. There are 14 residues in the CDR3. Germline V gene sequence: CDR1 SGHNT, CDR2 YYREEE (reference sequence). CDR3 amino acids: CASSSRTGRTEAFF. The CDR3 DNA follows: TGTGCCAGCAGCTCCCGGACAGGGCGGACTGAAGCTTTCTTT.

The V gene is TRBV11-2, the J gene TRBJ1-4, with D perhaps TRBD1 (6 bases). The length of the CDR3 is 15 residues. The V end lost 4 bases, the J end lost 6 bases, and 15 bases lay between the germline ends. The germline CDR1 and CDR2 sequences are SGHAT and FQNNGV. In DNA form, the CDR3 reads TGTGCCAGCAGCTGGACAGCCTACCGATATGAAAAACTGTTTTTT. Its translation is CASSWTAYRYEKLFF.

This chain's CDR3 is CASSLAGGTTGELFF. The DNA for the CDR3 is TGCGCCAGCAGCTTGGCGGGAGGGACGACCGGGGAGCTGTTTTTT. J is TRBJ2-2 and V is TRBV5-1; 8 bases map to TRBD2. Germline V gene lookup returns CDR1 SGHRS and CDR2 YFSETQ. CDR3 size: 15 residues. After removal of 0 bases from V and 5 bases from J, the junction contained 3 bases not matched to a gene.

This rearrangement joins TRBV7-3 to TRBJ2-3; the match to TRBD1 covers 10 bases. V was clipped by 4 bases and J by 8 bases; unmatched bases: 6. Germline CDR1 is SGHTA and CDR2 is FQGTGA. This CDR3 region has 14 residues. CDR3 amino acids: CASSSGQGGVTQYF. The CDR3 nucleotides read TGTGCCAGCAGCTCTGGACAGGGGGGAGTTACGCAGTATTTT.

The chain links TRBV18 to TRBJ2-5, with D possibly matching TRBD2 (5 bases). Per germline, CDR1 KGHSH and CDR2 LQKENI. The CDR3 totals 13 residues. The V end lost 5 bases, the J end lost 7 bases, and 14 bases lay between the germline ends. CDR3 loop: CASSNGPSGTQYF. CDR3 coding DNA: TGTGCCAGCTCAAACGGCCCGAGCGGGACCCAGTACTTC.

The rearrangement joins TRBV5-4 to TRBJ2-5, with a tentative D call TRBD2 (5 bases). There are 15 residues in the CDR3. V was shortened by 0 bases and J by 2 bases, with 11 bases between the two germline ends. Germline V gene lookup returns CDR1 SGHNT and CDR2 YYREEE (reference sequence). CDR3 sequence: CASSLGFSAQETQYF. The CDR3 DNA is TGTGCCAGCAGCTTGGGTTTTAGCGCACAAGAGACCCAGTACTTC.

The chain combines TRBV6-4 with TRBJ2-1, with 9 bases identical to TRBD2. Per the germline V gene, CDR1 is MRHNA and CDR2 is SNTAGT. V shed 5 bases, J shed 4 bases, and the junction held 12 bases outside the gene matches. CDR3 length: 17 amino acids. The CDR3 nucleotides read TGTGCCAGCAGTAAACTAGCGGGTGGGCATTCTTACAATGAGCAGTTCTTC. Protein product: CASSKLAGGHSYNEQFF.

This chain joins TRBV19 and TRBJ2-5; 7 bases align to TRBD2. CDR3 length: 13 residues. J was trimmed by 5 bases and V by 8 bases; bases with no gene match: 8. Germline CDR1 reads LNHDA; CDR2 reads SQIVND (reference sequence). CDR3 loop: CASFGGRGETQYF. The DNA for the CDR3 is TGTGCCAGTTTTGGCGGGAGAGGGGAGACCCAGTACTTC.

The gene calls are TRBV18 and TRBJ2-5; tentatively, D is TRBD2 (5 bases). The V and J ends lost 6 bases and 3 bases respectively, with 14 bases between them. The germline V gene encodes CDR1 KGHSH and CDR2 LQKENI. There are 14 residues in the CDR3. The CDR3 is CASSNRRTEETQYF. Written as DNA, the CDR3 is TGTGCCAGCTCGAACCGGAGGACGGAAGAGACCCAGTACTTC.

CDR3 protein: CASSQAGQGNTEAFF. DNA for the CDR3: TGCGCCAGCAGCCAAGCTGGACAGGGGAACACTGAAGCTTTCTTT. V gene TRBV4-1 combines with J gene TRBJ1-1, with 8 bases matching TRBD1. Germline V CDR1 and CDR2: MGHRA, YSYEKL. V lost 1 base, J lost 1 base, and 2 bases stayed unmatched. This CDR3 region has 15 residues.

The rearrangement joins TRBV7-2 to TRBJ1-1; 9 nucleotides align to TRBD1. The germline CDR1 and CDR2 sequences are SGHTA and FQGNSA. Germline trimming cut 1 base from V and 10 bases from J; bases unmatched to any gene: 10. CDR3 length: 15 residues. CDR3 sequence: CASSLETRDRAVAFF. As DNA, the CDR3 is TGTGCCAGCAGCTTAGAGACGAGGGACAGGGCGGTAGCTTTCTTT.

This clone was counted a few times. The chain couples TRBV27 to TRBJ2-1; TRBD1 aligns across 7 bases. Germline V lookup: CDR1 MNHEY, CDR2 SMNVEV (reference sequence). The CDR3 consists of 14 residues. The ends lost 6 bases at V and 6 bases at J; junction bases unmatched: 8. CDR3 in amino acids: CASSRGDSPNEQFF. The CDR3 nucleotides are TGTGCCAGCAGCCGTGGGGACAGTCCCAATGAGCAGTTCTTC.

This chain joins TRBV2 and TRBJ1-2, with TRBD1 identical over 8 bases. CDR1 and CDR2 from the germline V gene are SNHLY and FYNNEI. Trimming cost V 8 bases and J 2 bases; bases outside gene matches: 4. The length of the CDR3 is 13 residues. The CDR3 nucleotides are TGTGCCAGCCGGACAGGGCAAAACTATGGCTACACCTTC. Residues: CASRTGQNYGYTF.